This TCR beta chain is drawn from a study of cytomegalovirus exposure and HLA in healthy donors. Primers for the PCR totalled 60 Vbeta and 13 Jbeta. Produced via immunoSEQ multiplex PCR; TCRdb's table is partial and in-frame only. The data contain 200,000 to 250,000 clones, about 72% of them singletons. The sequencing sample was made of PBMCs. This clonotype was sampled from a male donor in good health and CMV-seronegative.

CDR3 residues: CASSEDRADTEAFF. The CDR3 DNA follows: TGTGCCAGCAGCGAGGACAGGGCGGACACTGAAGCTTTCTTT. V and J are TRBV5-8 and TRBJ1-1; 8 bases fit TRBD1. The CDR3 extends over 14 amino acids. Germline V gives CDR1 SGHTS, CDR2 YDEGEE. Losses at the gene ends were 4 bases for V and 3 bases for J; bases not matched to a gene: 5.